The entry that follows covers one TCR beta chain sequence. Per germline, CDR1 DFQATT and CDR2 SNEGSKA (reference sequence). Trimming cost V 2 bases and J 4 bases; bases outside gene matches: 5. The CDR3 loop spans 14 amino acids. It was by quantitative 5'-RACE with molecular barcodes that TCR beta libraries were made. From the 5' RACE reads, TCRdb called clonotypes with MiXCR, one entry per CDR3 protein. The data hold 55,000 or so distinct CDR3 sequences, with 6.5% to 9% observed a single time. The source of the sample is a study of CD8 T cells in ankylosing spondylitis. This chain links TRBV20-1 with TRBJ2-5; 9 bases line up with TRBD1. The sequence derives from a female donor with ankylosing spondylitis or in good health (not recorded which). Sequenced material: blood, either unsorted or a sorted T cell fraction (not recorded which). Here the CDR3 DNA reads TGCAGTGCTAGACCGACAGGGGGGCGAGAGACCCAGTACTTC. Residues: CSARPTGGRETQYF.